This T cell receptor (beta chain) was documented in a study of T cell responses to AZD1222 COVID-19 vaccine. As regards this clone: What it binds is unknown.

Per germline, CDR1 LGHNA and CDR2 YSLEER. Trimming cost V 0 bases and J 4 bases, with 13 bases left between them. The CDR3 is 15 amino acids. Only in-frame clones appear in the TCRdb table, and some are missing; sequencing was by immunoSEQ multiplex PCR. The sample carries about 72,000 clones, about nine tenths recorded once. Study results and limitations: Baseline testing showed seropositivity in only six AZD1222 recipients. The donor cohort was predominantly white British with a female majority, and clonal diversity may have been underestimated. CD4 TCRs linked to vaccination spanned spike, dominating at 160-218 and 743-854.

The source material was peripheral blood, sampled on day 0 of AZD1222 vaccination. The receptor's source is an adult in good health. This chain joins TRBV4-3 and TRBJ2-7; D might be TRBD2 (6 bases). This chain's CDR3 is CASSQDLIGSYEQYF. CDR3 in DNA: TGCGCCAGCAGCCAAGATCTCATCGGGAGTTACGAGCAGTACTTC.